The 24 T cell receptor beta chains below come from one sample, sequenced in a study of shared clonotypes between healthy human individuals. Terminally differentiated effector memory CD45RA+ cells were excluded by CCR7 positive selection of CD45RO-negative cells. Clones were sequenced by immunoSEQ multiplex PCR, and TCRdb holds only the in-frame ones, with some missing. The sample carries fewer than 800,000 clones, about 91% recorded once. The sample comprised naive CD8+ T cells sorted from blood. The receptor set was obtained from a man younger than 40 in good health.

The rearrangement links TRBV29-1 to TRBJ2-1, with D tentatively TRBD1 or TRBD2 (5 bases each). Germline V gives CDR1 SQVTM, CDR2 ANQGSEA. The CDR3 sequence is 14 residues long. V was trimmed by 7 bases and J by 4 bases, leaving 17 bases between them. In DNA, the CDR3 is TGCAGCGGATCCGGGACCACCCGTTACAATGAGCAGTTCTTC. Translated, it gives CSGSGTTRYNEQFF.

This chain connects TRBV29-1 to TRBJ2-1; D gene uncertain. Trimming stripped 0 bases from V and 12 bases from J, with 9 bases between. The CDR3 has 11 residues. Germline values: CDR1 SQVTM, CDR2 ANQGSEA. CDR3 sequence (DNA): TGCAGCGTTGAAGACTTTAGTGGGCAGTTCTTC. Protein sequence: CSVEDFSGQFF.

The chain employs TRBV7-9 and TRBJ1-4; no reliable D call. Germline V lookup: CDR1 SEHNR, CDR2 FQNEAQ (reference sequence). The CDR3 is 16 residues long. V was trimmed by 3 bases and J by 4 bases, leaving 15 bases between them. The CDR3 bases are TGTGCCAGCAGCTTGGCCTCTCCCCCGCTTAATGAAAAACTGTTTTTT. Protein sequence: CASSLASPPLNEKLFF. Complete variable domain (other parts from reference TRBV7-9 and TRBJ1-4): DTGVSQNPRHKITKRGQNVTFRCDPISEHNRLYWYRQTLGQGPEFLTYFQNEAQLEKSRLLSDRFSAERPKGSFSTLEIQRTEQGDSAMYLCASSLASPPLNEKLFFGSGTQLSVL.

This clone was observed once. This sequence joins TRBV14 and TRBJ2-2; TRBD1 matches at 9 bases. The CDR3 spans 15 residues. CDR1 is SGHDN, CDR2 FVKESK, per germline. V lost 4 bases, J lost 7 bases, and 7 bases stayed unmatched. Here the CDR3 DNA reads TGTGCCAGCAGCCCGGGACAGGGACGATTCGGGGAGCTGTTTTTT. Translating gives CASSPGQGRFGELFF.

J is TRBJ2-1 and V is TRBV4-3; D is ambiguous. The germline gives CDR1 LGHNA, CDR2 YSLEER. The CDR3 runs 14 residues. The V and J ends lost 4 bases and 4 bases respectively, with 11 bases between them. The CDR3 region has the DNA TGCGCCAGCAGCCGCGTGGGATTATACAATGAGCAGTTCTTC. Translating it yields CASSRVGLYNEQFF.

The chain recombines TRBV19 with TRBJ2-1; 10 bases are shared with TRBD2. Germline-derived CDR1 and CDR2 are LNHDA and SQIVND (reference sequence). Trimming removed 3 bases from V and 7 bases from J; junction bases left unmatched: 3. The CDR3 length is 14 residues. The CDR3 spells CASSMGTSANEQFF. In DNA form, the CDR3 reads TGTGCCAGTAGTATGGGGACTAGCGCGAATGAGCAGTTCTTC.

CDR3 DNA sequence: TGTGCCAGCAGCCAATGGACAGCGAACACCGGGGAGCTGTTTTTT. Its protein is CASSQWTANTGELFF. The chain recombines TRBV16 with TRBJ2-2, with TRBD1 as a possible D gene (6 bases). CDR3 length: 15 amino acids. Looked up from germline, CDR1 is KGHSY and CDR2 is FQNENV. Trimming shortened V by 1 base and J by 0 bases, and 6 bases separated the two germline ends.

The V gene is TRBV10-3, the J gene TRBJ2-7; no definite D call. The CDR3 covers 14 residues. Trimming left V 4 bases short and J 0 bases short, with 10 bases between. The germline V gene encodes CDR1 ENHRY and CDR2 SYGVKD. The CDR3 DNA follows: TGTGCCATCAGTGCAGGCGGAAGCTCCTACGAGCAGTACTTC. It translates to CAISAGGSSYEQYF.

The V and J genes are TRBV6-1 and TRBJ1-2; D is perhaps TRBD1 (6 bases). V shed 8 bases and J shed 0 bases, with 13 bases lying between them. Germline CDR1 reads MNHNS; CDR2 reads SASEGT. The CDR3 has 14 residues. The CDR3 DNA sequence: TGTGCCAGCGAGATGGACAGACCTAACTATGGCTACACCTTC. Translation: CASEMDRPNYGYTF.

This clone came up a few times. This same CDR3 is encoded by further DNA sequences in the sample. The chain employs TRBV9 and TRBJ2-7, with TRBD1 identical over 9 bases. CDR1 SGDLS and CDR2 YYNGEE come from the germline V gene. After removal of 2 bases from V and 4 bases from J, the junction contained 4 bases not matched to a gene. CDR3 size: 14 residues. The CDR3 DNA reads as TGTGCCAGCAGCGTCGGGACAGGGACTTACGAGCAGTACTTC. As protein: CASSVGTGTYEQYF.

This clone was seen just once. The DNA for the CDR3 is TGTGCCAGCAGCGGGACAGGGGCATGTGGAGAGCAGTACTTC. Translated: CASSGTGACGEQYF. V usage is TRBV21-1 and J usage is TRBJ2-7; the table's TRBD1 call for D was not verified on the DNA. TRBV21-1 has pseudogene status. The CDR3 sequence is 14 residues long.

The gene calls are TRBV7-9 and TRBJ2-7; no clear D. V was cut by 4 bases and J by 4 bases, with 11 bases left in between. The germline V gene has CDR1 SEHNR and CDR2 FQNEAQ (reference sequence). The CDR3 loop spans 13 amino acids. CDR3 bases: TGTGCCAGCAGCTATGGACCCGAATACGAGCAGTACTTC. Protein product: CASSYGPEYEQYF.

The chain joins TRBV29-1 to TRBJ1-2, with 8 positions matching TRBD1. The CDR3 is 16 residues long. CDR1 is SQVTM and CDR2 is ANQGSEA in the germline V gene. Trimming removed 0 bases from V and 2 bases from J; junction bases left unmatched: 8. The CDR3 coding sequence is TGCAGCGTTGAAGACCAATTGACAGGGGACAACTATGGCTACACCTTC. It translates to CSVEDQLTGDNYGYTF. Full variable domain (rest looked up from reference TRBV29-1 and TRBJ1-2): SAVISQKPSRDICQRGTSLTIQCQVDSQVTMMFWYRQQPGQSLTLIATANQGSEATYESGFVIDKFPISRPNLTFSTLTVSNMSPEDSSIYLCSVEDQLTGDNYGYTFGSGTRLTVV.

V and J are TRBV28 and TRBJ1-1; tentative D call: TRBD1 (6 bases). Germline CDR1 is MDHEN and CDR2 is SYDVKM. CDR3 length: 15 residues. Deletions cut 7 bases from V and 1 base from J, with 16 bases between. CDR3 DNA: TGTGCCAGCACACAAGGGACAAACTGGAACACTGAAGCTTTCTTT. Protein product: CASTQGTNWNTEAFF. Full variable domain (missing parts from reference TRBV28 and TRBJ1-1): DVKVTQSSRYLVKRTGEKVFLECVQDMDHENMFWYRQDPGLGLRLIYFSYDVKMKEKGDIPEGYSVSREKKERFSLILESASTNQTSMYLCASTQGTNWNTEAFFGQGTRLTVV.

The sample holds one count of this clone. CDR3 sequence reads: CASSQMPPQRPKETQYF. In nucleotides, the CDR3 is TGTGCCAGCAGCCAAATGCCCCCACAGCGGCCCAAAGAGACCCAGTACTTC. J is TRBJ2-5 and V is TRBV14; maybe TRBD2 (5 bases). The V gene lost 2 bases and the J gene lost 3 bases, with 19 bases spanning the gap. The germline CDR1 and CDR2 sequences are SGHDN and FVKESK. This CDR3 comprises 17 residues.

The chain couples TRBV7-3 to TRBJ2-1; D is ambiguous. Deletions cut 7 bases from V and 9 bases from J, with 19 bases between. The germline gives CDR1 SGHTA, CDR2 FQGTGA. The CDR3 is 14 amino acids. The CDR3 loop is CASTPSRSVGEQFF. The CDR3 nucleotides are TGTGCCAGCACCCCTTCGCGGAGCGTCGGTGAGCAGTTCTTC.

The chain combines TRBV28 with TRBJ2-7; possible D gene TRBD1, 5 bases. Between the trimmed V and J ends, which lost 2 bases and 2 bases, there was a span of 13 bases. Per the germline V gene, CDR1 is MDHEN and CDR2 is SYDVKM. CDR3 length equals 15 residues. Here the CDR3 reads CASSLHSGAAYEQYF. As DNA, the CDR3 is TGTGCCAGCAGTTTACACTCTGGGGCAGCCTACGAGCAGTACTTC.

This clone was observed a single time. The chain combines TRBV7-2 with TRBJ2-1; D not certain. V lost 6 bases to trimming and J lost 8 bases, with 14 bases between them. The CDR3 length is 13 residues. Per germline, CDR1 SGHTA and CDR2 FQGNSA. The CDR3 bases are TGTGCCAGCAGTCGGGCCGAGAGCGATGAGCAGTTCTTC. Residues: CASSRAESDEQFF. The variable domain in full, with the rest retrieved from reference TRBV7-2 and TRBJ2-1, is GAGVSQSPSNKVTEKGKDVELRCDPISGHTALYWYRQSLGQGLEFLIYFQGNSAPDKSGLPSDRFSAERTGGSVSTLTIQRTQQEDSAVYLCASSRAESDEQFFGPGTRLTVL.

J is TRBJ2-3 and V is TRBV15; no reliable D call. V lost 5 bases, J lost 5 bases, and 20 bases lay in between. The CDR3 runs 16 residues. Germline-derived CDR1 and CDR2 are LNHNV and YYDKDF (reference sequence). The CDR3 sequence is CATSGRLRGAGDTQYF. CDR3 nucleotides: TGTGCCACCAGCGGCCGTTTGAGAGGAGCAGGAGATACGCAGTATTTT. Based on the CDR3 plus reference TRBV15 and TRBJ2-3, the full variable domain is DAMVIQNPRYQVTQFGKPVTLSCSQTLNHNVMYWYQQKSSQAPKLLFHYYDKDFNNEADTPDNFQSRRPNTSFCFLDIRSPGLGDTAMYLCATSGRLRGAGDTQYFGPGTRLTVL.

CDR3 in amino acids: CASSLREGSSYEQYF. CDR3 nucleotides: TGTGCCAGCAGCTTGCGGGAGGGGAGCTCCTACGAGCAGTACTTC. The rearrangement uses TRBV7-9 and TRBJ2-7; 9 bases agree with TRBD2. The germline gives CDR1 SEHNR, CDR2 FQNEAQ (reference sequence). The CDR3 is 15 residues long. J lost 0 bases, V lost 3 bases, and 3 bases had no gene match.

CDR3: CSVEIFSPGELFF. CDR3 coding DNA: TGCAGCGTTGAAATTTTCTCTCCCGGGGAGCTGTTTTTT. This chain links TRBV29-1 with TRBJ2-2, with D unclear. This CDR3 contains 13 residues. CDR1 and CDR2 from the germline V gene are SQVTM and ANQGSEA. V lost 2 bases to trimming and J lost 6 bases, with 10 bases between them.

The V and J genes are TRBV10-2 and TRBJ1-2; TRBD1 is a possible D gene (6 bases). This CDR3 is built from 11 residues. Germline V gene data show CDR1 as WSHSY and CDR2 as SAAADI. Trimming pared 6 bases from V and 5 bases from J, leaving 7 bases between. Here the CDR3 reads CASRDSYGYTF. The CDR3 DNA reads as TGCGCCAGCAGGGACAGTTATGGCTACACCTTC.

The chain is built from TRBV29-1 and TRBJ2-1; D may be TRBD1 (6 bases). The CDR3 loop spans 16 amino acids. Germline assignment: CDR1 SQVTM and CDR2 ANQGSEA. V was cut by 1 base and J by 2 bases, with 15 bases left in between. The CDR3 is CSVEGGTRGPYNEQFF. CDR3 bases: TGCAGCGTTGAAGGAGGGACAAGGGGTCCCTACAATGAGCAGTTCTTC.

CDR3 loop: CASSQGRGVFTEQFF. CDR3 DNA: TGCGCCAGCAGCCAAGGGCGGGGGGTCTTCACTGAGCAGTTCTTC. The V gene is TRBV4-1, the J gene TRBJ2-1; 8 bases are a match to TRBD2. The V segment lost 1 base and the J segment 9 bases; nucleotides outside the gene matches: 8. Germline V gene sequence: CDR1 MGHRA, CDR2 YSYEKL. The CDR3 loop spans 15 amino acids.